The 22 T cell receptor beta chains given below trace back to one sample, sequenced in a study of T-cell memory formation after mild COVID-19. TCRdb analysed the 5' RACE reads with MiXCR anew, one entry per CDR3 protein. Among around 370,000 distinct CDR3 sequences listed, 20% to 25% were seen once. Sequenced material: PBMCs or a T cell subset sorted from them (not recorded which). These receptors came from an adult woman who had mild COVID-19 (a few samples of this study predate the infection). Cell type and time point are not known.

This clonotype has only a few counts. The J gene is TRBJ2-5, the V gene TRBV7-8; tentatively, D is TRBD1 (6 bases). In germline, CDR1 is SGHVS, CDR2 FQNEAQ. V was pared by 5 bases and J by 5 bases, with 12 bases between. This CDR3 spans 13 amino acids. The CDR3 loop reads CASSTGQFETQYF. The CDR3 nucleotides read TGTGCCAGCAGCACGGGACAATTTGAGACCCAGTACTTC.

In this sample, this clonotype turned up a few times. This CDR3 is CSVETGTGTYEQYF. The CDR3 region has the DNA TGCAGCGTTGAGACGGGGACAGGGACCTACGAGCAGTACTTC. This chain joins TRBV29-1 and TRBJ2-7; 9 positions match TRBD1. CDR3 length: 14 residues. J gave up 2 bases and V 3 bases, and 5 bases lay outside the gene matches. The germline CDR1 and CDR2 sequences are SQVTM and ANQGSEA.

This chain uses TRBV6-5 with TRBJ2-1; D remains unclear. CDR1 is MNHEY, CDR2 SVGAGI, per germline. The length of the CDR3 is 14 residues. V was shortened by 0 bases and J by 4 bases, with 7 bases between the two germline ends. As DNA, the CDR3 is TGTGCCAGCAGTTACTCCGGCTTTTACAATGAGCAGTTCTTC. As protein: CASSYSGFYNEQFF.

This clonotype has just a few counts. The CDR3 protein is CASRVTGNRGADEQFF. Here the CDR3 DNA reads TGTGCCAGCAGAGTGACGGGAAATAGGGGGGCGGATGAGCAGTTCTTC. The chain carries TRBV2 and TRBJ2-1; D possibly matches TRBD1 or TRBD2 (6 bases each). The CDR3 length is 16 residues. The germline V gene encodes CDR1 SNHLY and CDR2 FYNNEI. Trimming took 6 bases from V and 8 from J, leaving 23 bases between them.

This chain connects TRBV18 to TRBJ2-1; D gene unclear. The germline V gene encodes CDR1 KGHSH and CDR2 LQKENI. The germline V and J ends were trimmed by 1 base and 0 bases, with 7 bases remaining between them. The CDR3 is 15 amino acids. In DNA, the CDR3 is TGTGCCAGCTCACCACGCACTACCTCCTACAATGAGCAGTTCTTC. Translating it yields CASSPRTTSYNEQFF.

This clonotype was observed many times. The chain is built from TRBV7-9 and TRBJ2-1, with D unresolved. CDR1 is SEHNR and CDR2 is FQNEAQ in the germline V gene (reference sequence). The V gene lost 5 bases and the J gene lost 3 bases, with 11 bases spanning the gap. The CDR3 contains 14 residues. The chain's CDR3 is CASSAPIGYNEQFF. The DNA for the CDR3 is TGTGCCAGCAGCGCCCCAATCGGCTACAATGAGCAGTTCTTC.

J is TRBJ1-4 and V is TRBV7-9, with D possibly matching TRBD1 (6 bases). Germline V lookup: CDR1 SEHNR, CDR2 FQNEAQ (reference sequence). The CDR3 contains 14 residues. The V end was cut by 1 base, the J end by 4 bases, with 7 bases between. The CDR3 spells CASSLDRDNEKLFF. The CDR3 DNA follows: TGTGCCAGCAGCTTAGACAGGGATAATGAAAAACTGTTTTTT.

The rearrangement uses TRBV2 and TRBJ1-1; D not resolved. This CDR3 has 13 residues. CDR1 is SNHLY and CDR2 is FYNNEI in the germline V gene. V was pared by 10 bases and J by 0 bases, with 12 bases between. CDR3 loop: CANTPDMNTEAFF. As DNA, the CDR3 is TGTGCCAACACCCCGGATATGAACACTGAAGCTTTCTTT.

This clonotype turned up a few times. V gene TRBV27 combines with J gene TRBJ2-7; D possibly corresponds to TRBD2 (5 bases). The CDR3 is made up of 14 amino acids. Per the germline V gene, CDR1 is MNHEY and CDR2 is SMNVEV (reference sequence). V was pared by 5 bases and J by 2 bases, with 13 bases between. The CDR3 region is CASSRTGLPYEQYF. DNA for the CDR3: TGTGCCAGCAGTAGGACTGGCTTACCCTACGAGCAGTACTTC.

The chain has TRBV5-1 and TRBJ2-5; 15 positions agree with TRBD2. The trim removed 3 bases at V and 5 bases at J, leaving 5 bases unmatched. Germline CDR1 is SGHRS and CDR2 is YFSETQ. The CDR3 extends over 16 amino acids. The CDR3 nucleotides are TGCGCCAGCAGCTGGACTAGCGGGGGGGCTTCCGAGACCCAGTACTTC. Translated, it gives CASSWTSGGASETQYF.

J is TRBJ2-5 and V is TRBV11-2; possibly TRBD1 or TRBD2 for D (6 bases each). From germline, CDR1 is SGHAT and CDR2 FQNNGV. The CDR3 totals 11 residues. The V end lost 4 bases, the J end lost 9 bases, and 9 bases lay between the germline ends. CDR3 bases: TGTGCCAGCAGCTGGGGGGCGGCCCAGTACTTC. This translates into CASSWGAAQYF.

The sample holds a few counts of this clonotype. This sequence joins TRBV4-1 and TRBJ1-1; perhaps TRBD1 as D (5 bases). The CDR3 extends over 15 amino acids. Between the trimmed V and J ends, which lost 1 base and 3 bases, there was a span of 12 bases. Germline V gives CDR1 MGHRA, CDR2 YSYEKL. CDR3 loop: CASSQGPRVDTEAFF. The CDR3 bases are TGCGCCAGCAGCCAAGGTCCCAGGGTGGACACTGAAGCTTTCTTT.

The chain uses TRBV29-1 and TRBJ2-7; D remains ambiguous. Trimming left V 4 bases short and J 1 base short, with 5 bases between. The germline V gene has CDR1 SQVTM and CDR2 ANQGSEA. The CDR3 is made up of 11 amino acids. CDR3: CSVAKSYEQYF. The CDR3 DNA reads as TGCAGCGTTGCCAAATCCTACGAGCAGTACTTC.

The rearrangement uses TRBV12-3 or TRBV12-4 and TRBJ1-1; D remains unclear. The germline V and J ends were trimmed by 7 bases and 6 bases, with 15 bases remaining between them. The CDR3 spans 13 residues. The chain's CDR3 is CASTKRSGSEAFF. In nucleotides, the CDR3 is TGTGCCAGCACCAAGCGATCGGGGTCTGAAGCTTTCTTT.

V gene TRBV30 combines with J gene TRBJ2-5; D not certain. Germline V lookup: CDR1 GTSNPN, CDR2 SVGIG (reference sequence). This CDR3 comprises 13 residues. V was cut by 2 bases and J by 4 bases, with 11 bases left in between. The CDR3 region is CAWSYSTPETQYF. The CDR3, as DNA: TGTGCCTGGAGTTACTCGACCCCAGAGACCCAGTACTTC. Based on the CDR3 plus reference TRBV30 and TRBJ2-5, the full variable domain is SQTIHQWPATLVQPVGSPLSLECTVEGTSNPNLYWYRQAAGRGLQLLFYSVGIGQISSEVPQNLSASRPQDRQFILSSKKLLLSDSGFYLCAWSYSTPETQYFGPGTRLLVL.

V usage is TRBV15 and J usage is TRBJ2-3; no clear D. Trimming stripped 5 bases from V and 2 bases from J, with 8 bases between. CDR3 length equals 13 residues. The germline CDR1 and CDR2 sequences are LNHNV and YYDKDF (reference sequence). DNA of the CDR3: TGTGCCACCAGCGCCAGTTTCACAGATACGCAGTATTTT. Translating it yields CATSASFTDTQYF.

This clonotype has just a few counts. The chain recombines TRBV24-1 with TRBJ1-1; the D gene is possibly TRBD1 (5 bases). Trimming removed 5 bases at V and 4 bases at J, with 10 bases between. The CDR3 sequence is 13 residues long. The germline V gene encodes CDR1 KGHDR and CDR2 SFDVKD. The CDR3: CATSAAGGTEAFF. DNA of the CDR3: TGTGCCACCAGTGCTGCGGGGGGCACTGAAGCTTTCTTT.

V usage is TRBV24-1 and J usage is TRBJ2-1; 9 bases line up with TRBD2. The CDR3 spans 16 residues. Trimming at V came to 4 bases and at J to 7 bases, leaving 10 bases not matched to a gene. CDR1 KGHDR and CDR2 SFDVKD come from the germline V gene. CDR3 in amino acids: CATSEQGLAGRNEQFF. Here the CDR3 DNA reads TGTGCCACCAGTGAGCAGGGGCTAGCGGGACGTAATGAGCAGTTCTTC.

The chain's CDR3 is CASSQEVLAGVRFGGEQFF. In DNA, the CDR3 is TGCGCCAGCAGCCAAGAGGTTCTAGCGGGCGTGAGGTTCGGGGGTGAGCAGTTCTTC. The chain employs TRBV4-3 and TRBJ2-1, with 8 nucleotides matching TRBD2. V lost 0 bases to trimming and J lost 9 bases; unmatched junction nucleotides: 19. Germline CDR1 is LGHNA and CDR2 is YSLEER. This CDR3 is built from 19 residues.

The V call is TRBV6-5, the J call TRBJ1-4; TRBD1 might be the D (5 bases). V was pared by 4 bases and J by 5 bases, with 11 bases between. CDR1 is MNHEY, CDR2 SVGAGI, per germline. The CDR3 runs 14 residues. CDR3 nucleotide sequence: TGTGCCAGCAGTTGGGTAGGGGAGAATGAAAAACTGTTTTTT. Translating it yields CASSWVGENEKLFF.

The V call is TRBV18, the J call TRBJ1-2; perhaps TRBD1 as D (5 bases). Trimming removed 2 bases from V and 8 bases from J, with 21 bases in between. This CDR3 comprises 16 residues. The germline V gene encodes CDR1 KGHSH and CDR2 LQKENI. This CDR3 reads CASSPGAGGTSRGYTF. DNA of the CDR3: TGTGCCAGCTCACCAGGGGCCGGCGGGACCTCAAGGGGCTACACCTTC.

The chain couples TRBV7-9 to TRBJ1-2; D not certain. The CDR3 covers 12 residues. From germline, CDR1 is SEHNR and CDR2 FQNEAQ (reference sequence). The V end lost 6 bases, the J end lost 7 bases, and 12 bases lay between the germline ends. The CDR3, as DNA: TGTGCCAGCAGTCTAGAGGGAGGTGGCTACACCTTC. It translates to CASSLEGGGYTF.